The 24 T cell receptor beta chains below were found in one sample sequenced in a study of OX40 agonist ivuxolimab in advanced cancers. Assay: immunoSEQ multiplex PCR; the TCRdb copy retains only in-frame clones and omits some. In the table there are over 55,000 clones, roughly 90% of which are singletons. The sequences come from CD4+ or CD8+ T cells sorted from blood, collected in a trial of the OX40 agonist ivuxolimab. These receptors originate from an adult with an advanced solid tumor such as melanoma, head and neck, liver or kidney cancer.

This sequence joins TRBV5-1 and TRBJ2-5; 8 bases are shared with TRBD2. The germline V gene has CDR1 SGHRS and CDR2 YFSETQ. The CDR3 runs to 15 residues. V trimming: 2 bases; J trimming: 1 base; junction bases outside the gene matches: 4. CDR3 coding DNA: TGCGCCAGCAGCTTAGCGGGAGCCGTCCAAGAGACCCAGTACTTC. Encoded protein: CASSLAGAVQETQYF.

The genes are TRBV4-2 and TRBJ1-2; tentative D call: TRBD1 (5 bases). The CDR3 is 15 amino acids. Germline V gene data show CDR1 as LGHNA and CDR2 as YNFKEQ. V shed 2 bases and J shed 0 bases, with 10 bases lying between them. The CDR3 DNA reads TGTGCCAGCAGCCAAACGGGGGGAGCTAACTATGGCTACACCTTC. The encoded protein is CASSQTGGANYGYTF.

The chain combines TRBV5-1 with TRBJ1-2; D is ambiguous. The CDR3 length is 13 residues. The V end lost 0 bases, the J end lost 3 bases, and 6 bases lay between the germline ends. The germline V gene has CDR1 SGHRS and CDR2 YFSETQ. The CDR3 loop reads CASSLGEDYGYTF. As DNA, the CDR3 is TGCGCCAGCAGCTTGGGGGAGGACTATGGCTACACCTTC.

The chain uses TRBV5-4 and TRBJ2-5; D is perhaps TRBD2 (5 bases). The CDR3 length is 17 residues. Trimming cost V 0 bases and J 5 bases, with 20 bases left between them. Germline assignment: CDR1 SGHNT and CDR2 YYREEE (reference sequence). The CDR3 sequence is CASSLAARAVGVETQYF. The CDR3, as DNA: TGTGCCAGCAGCTTGGCCGCGCGGGCGGTCGGGGTGGAGACCCAGTACTTC.

This chain uses TRBV11-3 with TRBJ2-5; perhaps TRBD2 as D (6 bases). This CDR3 has 15 residues. Trimming left V 3 bases short and J 5 bases short, with 16 bases between. Looked up from germline, CDR1 is SGHNT and CDR2 is YENEEA. The CDR3 DNA sequence: TGTGCCAGCAGCTTCGCGGGATCCCTCGGCGAGACCCAGTACTTC. This gives the protein CASSFAGSLGETQYF.

The chain has TRBV19 and TRBJ1-1; D unresolved. Germline V gene sequence: CDR1 LNHDA, CDR2 SQIVND (reference sequence). This CDR3 spans 14 amino acids. V was pared by 5 bases and J by 0 bases, with 10 bases between. The CDR3 region is CASSAGPMNTEAFF. DNA for the CDR3: TGTGCCAGTAGTGCCGGACCGATGAACACTGAAGCTTTCTTT.

The chain carries TRBV5-1 and TRBJ2-1; 7 bases are a match to TRBD2. The V segment lost 0 bases and the J segment 7 bases; nucleotides outside the gene matches: 7. The CDR3 has 15 residues. CDR1 and CDR2 from the germline V gene are SGHRS and YFSETQ. CDR3 bases: TGCGCCAGCAGCTTGGAGGGAGGGCCGGGAAATGAGCAGTTCTTC. It specifies CASSLEGGPGNEQFF.

The V call is TRBV28, the J call TRBJ2-7; either TRBD1 or TRBD2 may supply D (5 bases each). Germline loops: CDR1 MDHEN, CDR2 SYDVKM. Trimming pared 1 base from V and 4 bases from J, leaving 14 bases between. The CDR3 covers 15 residues. The CDR3 coding sequence is TGTGCCAGCAGTTTATCAATGGTTGAGGGGTACGAGCAGTACTTC. Translating it yields CASSLSMVEGYEQYF. The variable domain in full, with the rest retrieved from reference TRBV28 and TRBJ2-7, is DVKVTQSSRYLVKRTGEKVFLECVQDMDHENMFWYRQDPGLGLRLIYFSYDVKMKEKGDIPEGYSVSREKKERFSLILESASTNQTSMYLCASSLSMVEGYEQYFGPGTRLTVT.

This rearrangement joins TRBV18 to TRBJ2-3, with a possible D match to TRBD1 (5 bases). There are 14 residues in the CDR3. Deletions cut 3 bases from V and 6 bases from J, with 13 bases between. Germline CDR1 reads KGHSH; CDR2 reads LQKENI. As DNA, the CDR3 is TGTGCCAGCTCACCGGCCAGGGCGGCTGATACGCAGTATTTT. As protein: CASSPARAADTQYF.

The chain employs TRBV11-1 and TRBJ2-3; 8 nucleotides agree with TRBD2. Germline-derived CDR1 and CDR2 are SGHAT and FQDESV (reference sequence). V was clipped by 2 bases and J by 5 bases; unmatched bases: 6. This CDR3 has 15 residues. The CDR3 sequence is CASSLTPSGQDTQYF. DNA for the CDR3: TGTGCCAGCAGCTTAACTCCTAGCGGGCAAGATACGCAGTATTTT.

This chain links TRBV20-1 with TRBJ2-4; D is uncertain. This CDR3 comprises 11 residues. Germline CDR1 is DFQATT and CDR2 is SNEGSKA (reference sequence). V lost 3 bases and J lost 8, with 8 bases in between. The CDR3 loop is CSASNRDIQYF. The CDR3 DNA reads TGCAGTGCTAGCAACCGGGACATTCAGTACTTC.

This chain connects TRBV29-1 to TRBJ2-1; a weak D match, TRBD2 (5 bases). Germline lookup yields CDR1 SQVTM and CDR2 ANQGSEA. V was trimmed by 4 bases and J by 8 bases, leaving 12 bases between them. The CDR3 covers 12 residues. The DNA of the CDR3 is TGCAGCGTTGCCCCAACTAGGGATGAGCAGTTCTTC. This gives the protein CSVAPTRDEQFF.

This sequence joins TRBV10-3 and TRBJ2-5; 11 positions agree with TRBD2. CDR1 is ENHRY, CDR2 SYGVKD, per germline. CDR3 length equals 13 residues. V gave up 10 bases and J gave up 3 bases; unmatched junction bases: 4. The CDR3 sequence: CATGGLAEETQYF. The CDR3 DNA sequence: TGTGCCACCGGGGGACTAGCGGAAGAGACCCAGTACTTC.

The gene calls are TRBV25-1 and TRBJ1-1; 8 bases agree with TRBD1. Germline values: CDR1 MGHDK, CDR2 SYGVNS. With V trimmed by 4 bases and J by 5 bases, 9 bases remained unmatched. The CDR3 length is 15 residues. The CDR3 nucleotides are TGTGCCAGCAGTGCTAGACAGGGGCGGGGTACTGAAGCTTTCTTT. It codes for CASSARQGRGTEAFF.

The table lists this clone with a count of one. This chain uses TRBV6-6 with TRBJ1-1; D is perhaps TRBD1 (6 bases). V was clipped by 6 bases and J by 3 bases, with 14 bases between them. Germline V gene lookup returns CDR1 MNHNY and CDR2 SVGAGI (reference sequence). This CDR3 contains 14 residues. DNA for the CDR3: TGTGCCAGCAGCCCAACGGGGGGGCACACTGAAGCTTTCTTT. It codes for CASSPTGGHTEAFF.

The CDR3: CASSLGRSSYVAKNIQYF. CDR3 sequence (DNA): TGTGCCAGCAGTTTAGGCAGATCTAGTTACGTAGCCAAAAACATTCAGTACTTC. The rearrangement links TRBV28 to TRBJ2-4; the D is unclear. V was cut by 2 bases and J by 0 bases, with 17 bases left in between. CDR3 length: 18 residues. CDR1 is MDHEN and CDR2 is SYDVKM in the germline V gene.

The DNA for the CDR3 is TGTGCCAGCAGCATAACAGGGTTGACAGATACGCAGTATTTT. Protein: CASSITGLTDTQYF. The chain uses TRBV5-8 and TRBJ2-3; D possibly corresponds to TRBD1 (6 bases). Germline V gene lookup returns CDR1 SGHTS and CDR2 YDEGEE. This CDR3 contains 14 residues. V lost 4 bases to trimming and J lost 3 bases, with 12 bases between them. Together with reference TRBV5-8 and TRBJ2-3, the CDR3 gives the full variable domain: EAGVTQSPTHLIKTRGQQATLRCSPISGHTSVYWYQQALGLGLQFLLWYDEGEERNRGNFPPRFSGRQFPNYSSELNVNALELEDSALYLCASSITGLTDTQYFGPGTRLTVL.

This chain uses TRBV5-4 with TRBJ2-2, with TRBD2 identical over 8 bases. V trimming: 4 bases; J trimming: 0 bases; junction bases outside the gene matches: 8. Per germline, CDR1 SGHNT and CDR2 YYREEE (reference sequence). This CDR3 spans 17 amino acids. The CDR3 is CASSQDPAGANTGELFF. Here the CDR3 DNA reads TGTGCCAGCAGCCAGGACCCAGCGGGAGCGAACACCGGGGAGCTGTTTTTT.

The V and J genes are TRBV19 and TRBJ2-7; TRBD1 agrees at 7 bases. This CDR3 has 14 residues. CDR1 is LNHDA, CDR2 SQIVND, per germline (reference sequence). V was pared by 4 bases and J by 3 bases, with 6 bases of the junction left unmatched. CDR3 coding DNA: TGTGCCAGTAGTAGGACCGGGACAGACTACGAGCAGTACTTC. It specifies CASSRTGTDYEQYF.

This rearrangement joins TRBV6-1 to TRBJ2-5; 7 bases map to TRBD2. Germline V gene lookup returns CDR1 MNHNS and CDR2 SASEGT. The length of the CDR3 is 15 residues. V shed 3 bases and J 5 bases; nucleotides not matched to a gene: 9. DNA of the CDR3: TGTGCCAGCAGTGATCCGGCGGGAGAGGCCGAGACCCAGTACTTC. Its protein is CASSDPAGEAETQYF.

In this sample, this clone turned up once. The V call is TRBV27, the J call TRBJ1-5, with D possibly TRBD1 on 6 matching bases. The CDR3 totals 19 residues. Between the trimmed V and J ends, which lost 5 bases and 0 bases, there was a span of 23 bases. Germline CDR1 reads MNHEY; CDR2 reads SMNVEV (reference sequence). The CDR3 reads CASSPPPDRILDSNQPQHF. CDR3 coding DNA: TGTGCCAGCAGTCCCCCCCCCGACAGGATCCTCGATAGCAATCAGCCCCAGCATTTT.

V is TRBV28 and J is TRBJ2-7; weak D call: TRBD1 (7 bases). Per germline, CDR1 MDHEN and CDR2 SYDVKM. This CDR3 comprises 14 residues. V lost 6 bases and J 1 base, leaving 13 bases between the germline ends. The CDR3 DNA reads as TGTGCCAGCAGCCTCAGGGGGGAGTCCTACGAGCAGTACTTC. Amino acids: CASSLRGESYEQYF.

The chain couples TRBV18 to TRBJ2-5; the D is unclear. V dropped 3 bases and J dropped 0 bases, with 5 bases sitting between them. The CDR3 extends over 13 amino acids. Germline values: CDR1 KGHSH, CDR2 LQKENI. In DNA form, the CDR3 reads TGTGCCAGCTCACCCCAGGACCAAGAGACCCAGTACTTC. Translating gives CASSPQDQETQYF.

The chain uses TRBV5-1 and TRBJ1-3; 7 nucleotides match TRBD1. J was trimmed by 3 bases and V by 4 bases; bases with no gene match: 7. The CDR3 has 15 amino acids. From germline, CDR1 is SGHRS and CDR2 YFSETQ. This CDR3 is CASSRSTGDGNTIYF. The CDR3 region has the DNA TGCGCCAGCAGCCGGTCTACAGGGGATGGAAACACCATATATTTT.